The T cell receptor (beta chain) described here comes from a study of T cell responses to AZD1222 COVID-19 vaccine. About the research overall: Second doses that came at about 4 or about 12 weeks were put together.

The CDR3 contains 14 residues. Between the trimmed V and J ends, which lost 5 bases and 5 bases, there was a span of 15 bases. Germline V gives CDR1 SEHNR, CDR2 FQNEAQ (reference sequence). With respect to this clone: Its antigen is undetermined.

General observations from the study: Seropositive AZD1222 recipients at baseline numbered only six or seven.

Only in-frame clones appear in the TCRdb table, and some are missing; sequencing was by immunoSEQ multiplex PCR. The sample holds over 100,000 clones, 90% to 95% seen once. Sample: peripheral blood, taken on day 0 of AZD1222 vaccination. V is TRBV7-9 and J is TRBJ1-2; D gene ambiguous. The TCR comes from an adult in good health. CDR3 coding DNA: TGTGCCAGCAGCCCGACCAGCGTACCGTATGGCTACACCTTC. Residues: CASSPTSVPYGYTF.